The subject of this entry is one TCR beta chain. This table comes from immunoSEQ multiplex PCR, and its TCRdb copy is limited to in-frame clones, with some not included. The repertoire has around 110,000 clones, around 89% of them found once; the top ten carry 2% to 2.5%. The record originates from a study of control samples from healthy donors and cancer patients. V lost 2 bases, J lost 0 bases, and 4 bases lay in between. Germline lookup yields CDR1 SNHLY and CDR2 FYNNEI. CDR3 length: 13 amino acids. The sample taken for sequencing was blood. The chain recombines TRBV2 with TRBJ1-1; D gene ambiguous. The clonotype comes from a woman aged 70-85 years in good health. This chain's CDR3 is CASSELVNTEAFF. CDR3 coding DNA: TGTGCCAGCAGTGAATTAGTGAACACTGAAGCTTTCTTT.